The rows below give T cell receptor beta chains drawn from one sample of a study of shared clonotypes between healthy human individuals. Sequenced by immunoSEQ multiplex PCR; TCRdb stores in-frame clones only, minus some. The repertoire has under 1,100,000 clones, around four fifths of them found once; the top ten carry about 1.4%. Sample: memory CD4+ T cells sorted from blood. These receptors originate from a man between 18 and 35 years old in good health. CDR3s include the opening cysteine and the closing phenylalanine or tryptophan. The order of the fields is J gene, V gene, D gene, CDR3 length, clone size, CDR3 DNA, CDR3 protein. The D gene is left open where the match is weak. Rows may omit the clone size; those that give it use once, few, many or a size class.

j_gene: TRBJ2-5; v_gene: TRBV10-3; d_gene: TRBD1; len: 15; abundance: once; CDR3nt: TGTGCCATCAGTGAGTCGGGACAGCCTAGGGAGACCCAGTACTTC; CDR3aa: CAISESGQPRETQYF
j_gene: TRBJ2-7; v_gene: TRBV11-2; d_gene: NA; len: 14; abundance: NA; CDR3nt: TGTGCCAGCAGCTCCCCAGGGGAGGGCTACGAGCAGTACTTC; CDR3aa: CASSSPGEGYEQYF
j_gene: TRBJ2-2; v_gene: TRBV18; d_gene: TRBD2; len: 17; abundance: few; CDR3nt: TGTGCCAGCTCACCAAGGTCCGCGGTAGCGGGCCCCGCGGAGCTGTTTTTT; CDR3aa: CASSPRSAVAGPAELFF
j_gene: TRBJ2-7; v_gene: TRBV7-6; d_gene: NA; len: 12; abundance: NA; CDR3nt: TGTGCCAGCAGCTTAAGCGGCTACGAGCAGTACTTC; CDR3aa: CASSLSGYEQYF
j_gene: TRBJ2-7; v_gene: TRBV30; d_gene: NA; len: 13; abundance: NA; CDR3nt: TGTGCCTGGAGTGTAAGGGGGGGCTACGAGCAGTACTTC; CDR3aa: CAWSVRGGYEQYF
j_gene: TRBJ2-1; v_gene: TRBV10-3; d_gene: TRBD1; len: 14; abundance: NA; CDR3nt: TGTGCCATCAGGCCGGGACAGGGGGCTAATGAGCAGTTCTTC; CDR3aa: CAIRPGQGANEQFF
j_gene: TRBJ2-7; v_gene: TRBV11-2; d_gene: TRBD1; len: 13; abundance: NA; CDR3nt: TGTGCCAGCAGTGACAGGGGGCGTCCCGAGCAGTACTTC; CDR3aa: CASSDRGRPEQYF
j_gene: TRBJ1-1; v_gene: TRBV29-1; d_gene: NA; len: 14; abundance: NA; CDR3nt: TGCAGCGCCTGGGGTTTTGGCCCGAACACTGAAGCTTTCTTT; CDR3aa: CSAWGFGPNTEAFF
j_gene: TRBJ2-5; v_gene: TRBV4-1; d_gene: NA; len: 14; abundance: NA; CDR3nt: TGCGCCAGCTCCCCCGTTTTTCAAGAGTGGACCCAGTACTTC; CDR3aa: CASSPVFQEWTQYF
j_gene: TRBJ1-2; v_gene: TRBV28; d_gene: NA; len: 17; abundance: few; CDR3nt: TGTGCCAGCAGTTTGAAGAACAGGGCGATAGGTAACTATGGCTACACCTTC; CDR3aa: CASSLKNRAIGNYGYTF
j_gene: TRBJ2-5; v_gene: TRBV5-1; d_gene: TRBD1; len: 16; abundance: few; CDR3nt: TGCGCCAGCAGCTCTAACACAGGGGGCAACGTTAAGACCCAGTACTTC; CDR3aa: CASSSNTGGNVKTQYF
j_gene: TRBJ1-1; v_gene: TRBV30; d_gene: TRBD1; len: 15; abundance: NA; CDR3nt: TGTGCCTGGAGTCGACAGGGTACGGCTGGTACTGAAGCTTTCTTT; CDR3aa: CAWSRQGTAGTEAFF
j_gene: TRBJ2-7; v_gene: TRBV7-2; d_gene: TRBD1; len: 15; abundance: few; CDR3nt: TGTGCCAGCAGCTTAGCCCCACAGGGGAACTACGAGCAGTACTTC; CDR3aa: CASSLAPQGNYEQYF
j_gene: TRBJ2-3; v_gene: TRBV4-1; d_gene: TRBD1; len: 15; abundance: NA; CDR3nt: TGCGCCAGCAGAAAGACAGGGACGGGAACAGATACGCAGTATTTT; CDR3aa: CASRKTGTGTDTQYF
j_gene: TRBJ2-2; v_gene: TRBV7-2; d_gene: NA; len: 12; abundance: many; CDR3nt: TGTGCCAGCAGCTTACGCGCCGGGGAGCTGTTTTTT; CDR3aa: CASSLRAGELFF
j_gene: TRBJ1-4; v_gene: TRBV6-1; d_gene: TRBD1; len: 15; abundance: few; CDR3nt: TGTGCCAGCATTAAGACAGGGGCTCGTAATGAAAAACTGTTTTTT; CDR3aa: CASIKTGARNEKLFF
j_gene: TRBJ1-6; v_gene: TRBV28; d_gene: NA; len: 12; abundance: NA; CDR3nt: TGTGCCAGCAGTTTGCTGGGGTCACCCCTCCACTTT; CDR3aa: CASSLLGSPLHF
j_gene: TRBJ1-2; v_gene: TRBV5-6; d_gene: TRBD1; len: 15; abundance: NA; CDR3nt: TGTGCCAGCAGCCAGGACAGGGGTCGGGCCATCGGCTACACCTTC; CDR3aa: CASSQDRGRAIGYTF
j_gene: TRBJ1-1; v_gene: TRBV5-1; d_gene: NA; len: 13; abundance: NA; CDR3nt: TGCGCCAGCAGCTTGGGCCGAGGCACTGAAGCTTTCTTT; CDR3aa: CASSLGRGTEAFF
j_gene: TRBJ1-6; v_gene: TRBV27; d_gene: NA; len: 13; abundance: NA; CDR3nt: TGTGCCACCGGGTACTCCTATAATTCACCCCTCCACTTT; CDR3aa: CATGYSYNSPLHF
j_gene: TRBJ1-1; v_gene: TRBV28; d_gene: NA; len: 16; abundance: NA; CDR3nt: TGTGCCAGCAGTTTAGGCCGCCGATCCTGGGGGACTGAAGCTTTCTTT; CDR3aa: CASSLGRRSWGTEAFF
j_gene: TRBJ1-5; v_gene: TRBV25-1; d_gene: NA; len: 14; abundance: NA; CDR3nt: TGTGCCAGCAGCTACGGACAGTCCAATCAGCCCCAGCATTTT; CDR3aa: CASSYGQSNQPQHF
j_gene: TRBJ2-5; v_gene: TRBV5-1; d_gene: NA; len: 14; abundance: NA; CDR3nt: TGCGCCAGCAGCCCCGGGACCAACCAAGAGACCCAGTACTTC; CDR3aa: CASSPGTNQETQYF
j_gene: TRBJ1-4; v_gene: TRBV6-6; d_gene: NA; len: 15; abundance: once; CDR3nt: TGTGCCAGCAGTTACTCGGGCCCCCAAAGGGAAAAACTGTTTTTT; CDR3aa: CASSYSGPQREKLFF
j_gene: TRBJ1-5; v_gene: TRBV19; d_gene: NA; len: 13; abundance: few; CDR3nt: TGTGCCAGTAGTATCAGGGGAAGACAGCCCCAGCATTTT; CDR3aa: CASSIRGRQPQHF
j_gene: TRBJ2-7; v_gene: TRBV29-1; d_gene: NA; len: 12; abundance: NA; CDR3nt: TGCAGCGTTGAGTTAGACTCCTACGAGCAGTACTTC; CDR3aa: CSVELDSYEQYF
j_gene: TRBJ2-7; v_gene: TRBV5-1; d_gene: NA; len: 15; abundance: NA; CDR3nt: TGCGCCAGCAGCGCACAGGGAGGTCAGAACTACGAGCAGTACTTC; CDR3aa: CASSAQGGQNYEQYF
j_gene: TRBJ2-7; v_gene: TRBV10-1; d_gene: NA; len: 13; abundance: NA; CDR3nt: TGCGCCAGCAGTGGAACAGGGACCAACGAGCAGTACTTC; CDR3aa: CASSGTGTNEQYF
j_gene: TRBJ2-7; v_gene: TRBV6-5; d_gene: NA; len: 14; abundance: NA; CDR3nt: TGTGCCAGCAGTCGCCGGGACCAATCCTACGAGCAGTACTTC; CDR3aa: CASSRRDQSYEQYF
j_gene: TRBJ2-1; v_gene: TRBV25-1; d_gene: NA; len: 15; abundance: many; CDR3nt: TGTGCCAGCACCCTTACGGGAGAGAGCTTAAGTGAGCAGTTCTTC; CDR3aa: CASTLTGESLSEQFF
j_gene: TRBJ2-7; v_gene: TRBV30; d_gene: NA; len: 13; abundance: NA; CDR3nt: TGTGCCTGTCGGGGTCCTCGGGACCACGAGCAGTACTTC; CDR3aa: CACRGPRDHEQYF
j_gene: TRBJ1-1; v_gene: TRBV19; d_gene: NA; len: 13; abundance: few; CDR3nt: TGTGCCAGTAGACAGACTGAGAACACTGAAGCTTTCTTT; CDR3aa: CASRQTENTEAFF
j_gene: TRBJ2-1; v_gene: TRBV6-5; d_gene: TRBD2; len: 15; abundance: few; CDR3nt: TGTGCCAGCAGTAAGCGACTAGCGGGAGCCAATGAGCAGTTCTTC; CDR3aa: CASSKRLAGANEQFF
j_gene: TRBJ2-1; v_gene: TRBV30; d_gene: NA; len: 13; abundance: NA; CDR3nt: TGTGCCTGGAGTGTGCAGGCCGGAAATGAGCAGTTCTTC; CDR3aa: CAWSVQAGNEQFF
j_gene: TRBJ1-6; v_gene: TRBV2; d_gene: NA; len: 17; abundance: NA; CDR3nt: TGTGCCACCGTCGGGACAAGTGCCCTCCCCGGGAATTCACCCCTCCACTTT; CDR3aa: CATVGTSALPGNSPLHF
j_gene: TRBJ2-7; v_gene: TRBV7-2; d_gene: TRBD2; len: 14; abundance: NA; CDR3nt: TGTGCCAGCCGCGCAGCGGGAGGGAATTACGAGCAGTACTTC; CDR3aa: CASRAAGGNYEQYF
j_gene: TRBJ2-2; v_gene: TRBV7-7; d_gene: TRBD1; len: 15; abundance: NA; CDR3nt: TGTGCTAGCAGCTTGCAGGGACAGGGAACCGGGGAGCTGTTTTTT; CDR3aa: CASSLQGQGTGELFF
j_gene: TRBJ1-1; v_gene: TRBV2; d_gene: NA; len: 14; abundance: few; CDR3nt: TGTGCCAGCAGTGAGTCCGGCGGGAACACTGAAGCTTTCTTT; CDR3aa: CASSESGGNTEAFF
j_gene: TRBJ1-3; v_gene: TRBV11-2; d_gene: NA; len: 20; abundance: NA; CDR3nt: TGTGCCAGCAGCTTAGATTGGGGTATGAATTGGGGCCACTCTGGAAACACCATATATTTT; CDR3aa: CASSLDWGMNWGHSGNTIYF
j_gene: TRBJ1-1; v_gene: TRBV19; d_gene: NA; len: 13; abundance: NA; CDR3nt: TGTGCCAGTGGTAAGACAGTGAACACTGAAGCTTTCTTT; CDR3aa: CASGKTVNTEAFF
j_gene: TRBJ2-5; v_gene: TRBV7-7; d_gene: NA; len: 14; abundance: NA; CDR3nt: TGTGCTAGCAGCTTACCCCTGGCAGCAGAGACCCAGTACTTC; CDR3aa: CASSLPLAAETQYF
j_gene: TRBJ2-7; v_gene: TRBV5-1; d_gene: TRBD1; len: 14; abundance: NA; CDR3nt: TGCGCCAGCAGCAAGGACAGGAGATCCTACGAGCAGTACTTC; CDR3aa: CASSKDRRSYEQYF
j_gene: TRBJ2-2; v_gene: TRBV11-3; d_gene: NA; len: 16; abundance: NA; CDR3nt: TGTGCCAGCAGCTTAGTTTTTGGGGGGAACACCGGGGAGCTGTTTTTT; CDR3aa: CASSLVFGGNTGELFF
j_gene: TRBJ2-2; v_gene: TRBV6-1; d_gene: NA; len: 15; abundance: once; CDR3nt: TGTGCCAGCAGTGAAGTTGGCATCTACACCGGGGAGCTGTTTTTT; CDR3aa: CASSEVGIYTGELFF
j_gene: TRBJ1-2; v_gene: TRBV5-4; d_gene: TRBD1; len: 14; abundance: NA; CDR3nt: TGTGCCAGCAGACGGGGGACAGATCGCTATGGCTACACCTTC; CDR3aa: CASRRGTDRYGYTF
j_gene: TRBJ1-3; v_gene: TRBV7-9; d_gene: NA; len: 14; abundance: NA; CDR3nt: TGTGCCAGCAGCCAATCTGGCACTGGAAACACCATATATTTT; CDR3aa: CASSQSGTGNTIYF
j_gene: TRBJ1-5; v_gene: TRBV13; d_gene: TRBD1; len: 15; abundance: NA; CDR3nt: TGTGCCAGCAGCCCACGGACAGGGGGCAATCAGCCCCAGCATTTT; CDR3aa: CASSPRTGGNQPQHF
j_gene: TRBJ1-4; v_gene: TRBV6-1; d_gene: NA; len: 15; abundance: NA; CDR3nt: TGTGCCAGCAGTGCCCCAGGGGCGGGCAATGAAAAACTGTTTTTT; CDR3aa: CASSAPGAGNEKLFF
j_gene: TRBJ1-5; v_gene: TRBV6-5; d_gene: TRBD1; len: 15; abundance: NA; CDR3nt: TGTGCCAGCAGTTCTGGCGGACAGGGACATCAGCCCCAGCATTTT; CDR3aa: CASSSGGQGHQPQHF
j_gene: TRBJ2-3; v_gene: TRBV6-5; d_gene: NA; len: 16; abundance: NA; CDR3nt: TGTGCCAGCAGTTACTCTAGCAAACTCGGCACAGATACGCAGTATTTT; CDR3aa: CASSYSSKLGTDTQYF
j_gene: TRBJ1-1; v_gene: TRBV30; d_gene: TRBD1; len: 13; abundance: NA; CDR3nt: TGTGCCGGCTCGGGACAGATGAACACTGAAGCTTTCTTT; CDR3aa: CAGSGQMNTEAFF
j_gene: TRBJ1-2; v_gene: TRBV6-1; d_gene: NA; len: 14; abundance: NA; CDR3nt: TGTGCCAGCAGTGGAGGCAGGGCAAACTATGGCTACACCTTC; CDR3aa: CASSGGRANYGYTF
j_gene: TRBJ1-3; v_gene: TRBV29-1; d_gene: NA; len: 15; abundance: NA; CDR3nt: TGCAGCGTTGTTGCGCCTTATGGAGGAGGAAACACCATATATTTT; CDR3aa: CSVVAPYGGGNTIYF
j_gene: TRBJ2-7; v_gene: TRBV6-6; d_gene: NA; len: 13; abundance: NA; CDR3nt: TGTGCCAGCAGTCAATCAGACCGTTACGAGCAGTACTTC; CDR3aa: CASSQSDRYEQYF
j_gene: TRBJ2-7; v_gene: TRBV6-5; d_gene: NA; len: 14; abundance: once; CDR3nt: TGTGCCAGCAGACACCGGGCCAGGGCATCCGAGCAGTACTTC; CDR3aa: CASRHRARASEQYF
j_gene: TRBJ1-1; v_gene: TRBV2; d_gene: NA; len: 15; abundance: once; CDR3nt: TGTGCCAGCAGTTTGATCTCGACGCTAAACACTGAAGCTTTCTTT; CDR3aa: CASSLISTLNTEAFF
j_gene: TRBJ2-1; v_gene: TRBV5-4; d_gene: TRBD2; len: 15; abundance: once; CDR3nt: TGTGCCAGCAGCTTTTCCGGGACTAGCGGGAAAGAGCAGTTCTTC; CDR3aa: CASSFSGTSGKEQFF
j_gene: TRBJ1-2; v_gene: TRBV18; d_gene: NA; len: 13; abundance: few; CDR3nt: TGTGCCAGCTCACCACCGGGCGGCGATGGCTACACCTTC; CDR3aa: CASSPPGGDGYTF
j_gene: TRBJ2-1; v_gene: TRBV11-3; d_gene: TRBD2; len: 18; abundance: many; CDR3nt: TGTGCCAGCAGCTTAGATGGGTGGGGCACCGGGACTAGCGGTGAGCAGTTCTTC; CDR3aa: CASSLDGWGTGTSGEQFF